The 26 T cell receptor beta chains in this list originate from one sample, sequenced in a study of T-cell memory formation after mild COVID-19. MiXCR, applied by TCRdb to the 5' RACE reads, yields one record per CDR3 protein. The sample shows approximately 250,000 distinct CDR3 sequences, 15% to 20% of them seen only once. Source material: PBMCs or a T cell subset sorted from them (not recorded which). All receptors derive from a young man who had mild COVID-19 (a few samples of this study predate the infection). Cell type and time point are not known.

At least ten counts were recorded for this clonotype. CDR3 nucleotides: TGTGCCAGCAGCCAAGGGGCCTGGGCAAACATTCAGTACTTC. Protein: CASSQGAWANIQYF. The rearrangement links TRBV3-1 to TRBJ2-4, with D hard to call. V shed 1 base and J shed 6 bases, with 10 bases lying between them. CDR3 size: 14 residues. Germline V gene lookup returns CDR1 LGHDT and CDR2 YNNKEL (reference sequence). Full variable domain (rest looked up from reference TRBV3-1 and TRBJ2-4): DTAVSQTPKYLVTQMGNDKSIKCEQNLGHDTMYWYKQDSKKFLKIMFSYNNKELIINETVPNRFSPKSPDKAHLNLHINSLELGDSAVYFCASSQGAWANIQYFGAGTRLSVL.

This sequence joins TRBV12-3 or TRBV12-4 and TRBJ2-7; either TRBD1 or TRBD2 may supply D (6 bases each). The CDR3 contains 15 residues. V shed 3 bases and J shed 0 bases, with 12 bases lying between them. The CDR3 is CASSFSRGPSYEQYF. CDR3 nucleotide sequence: TGTGCCAGCAGTTTTTCCCGGGGGCCCTCCTACGAGCAGTACTTC.

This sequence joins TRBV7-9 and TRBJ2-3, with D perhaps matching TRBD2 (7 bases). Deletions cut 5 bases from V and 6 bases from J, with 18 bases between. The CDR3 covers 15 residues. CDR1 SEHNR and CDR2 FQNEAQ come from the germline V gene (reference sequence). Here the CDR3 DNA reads TGTGCCAGCAGCCCCGGGGGGCTATCCACCGATACGCAGTATTTT. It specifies CASSPGGLSTDTQYF. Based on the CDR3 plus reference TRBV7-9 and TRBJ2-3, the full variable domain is DTGVSQNPRHKITKRGQNVTFRCDPISEHNRLYWYRQTLGQGPEFLTYFQNEAQLEKSRLLSDRFSAERPKGSFSTLEIQRTEQGDSAMYLCASSPGGLSTDTQYFGPGTRLTVL.

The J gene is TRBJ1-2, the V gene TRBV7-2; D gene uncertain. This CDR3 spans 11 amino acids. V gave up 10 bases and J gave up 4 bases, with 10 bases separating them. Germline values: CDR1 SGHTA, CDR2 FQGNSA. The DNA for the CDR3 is TGTGCCATCACCACCGGCTATGGCTACACCTTC. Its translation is CAITTGYGYTF.

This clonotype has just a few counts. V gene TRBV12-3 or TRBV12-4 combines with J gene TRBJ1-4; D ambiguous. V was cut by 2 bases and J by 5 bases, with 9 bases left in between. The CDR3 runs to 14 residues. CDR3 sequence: CASSLWQLNEKLFF. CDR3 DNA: TGTGCCAGCAGTTTATGGCAGTTAAATGAAAAACTGTTTTTT.

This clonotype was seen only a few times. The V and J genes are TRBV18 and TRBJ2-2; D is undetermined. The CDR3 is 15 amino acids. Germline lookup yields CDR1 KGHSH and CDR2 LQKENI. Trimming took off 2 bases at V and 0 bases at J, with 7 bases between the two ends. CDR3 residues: CASSPIQPNTGELFF. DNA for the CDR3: TGTGCCAGCTCACCAATACAGCCGAACACCGGGGAGCTGTTTTTT.

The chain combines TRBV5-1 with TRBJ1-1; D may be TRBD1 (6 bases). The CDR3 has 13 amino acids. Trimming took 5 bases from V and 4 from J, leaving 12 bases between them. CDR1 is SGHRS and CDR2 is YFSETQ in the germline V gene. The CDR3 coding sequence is TGCGCCAGCAGACTACAGGGAGGCACTGAAGCTTTCTTT. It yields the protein CASRLQGGTEAFF. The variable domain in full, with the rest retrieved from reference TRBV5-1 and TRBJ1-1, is KAGVTQTPRYLIKTRGQQVTLSCSPISGHRSVSWYQQTPGQGLQFLFEYFSETQRNKGNFPGRFSGRQFSNSRSEMNVSTLELGDSALYLCASRLQGGTEAFFGQGTRLTVV.

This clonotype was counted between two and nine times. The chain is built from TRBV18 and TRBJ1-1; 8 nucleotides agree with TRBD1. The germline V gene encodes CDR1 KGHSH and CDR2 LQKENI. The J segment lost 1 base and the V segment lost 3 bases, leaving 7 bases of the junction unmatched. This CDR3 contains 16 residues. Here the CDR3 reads CASSPKWTGKNTEAFF. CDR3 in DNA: TGTGCCAGCTCACCCAAATGGACAGGGAAGAACACTGAAGCTTTCTTT.

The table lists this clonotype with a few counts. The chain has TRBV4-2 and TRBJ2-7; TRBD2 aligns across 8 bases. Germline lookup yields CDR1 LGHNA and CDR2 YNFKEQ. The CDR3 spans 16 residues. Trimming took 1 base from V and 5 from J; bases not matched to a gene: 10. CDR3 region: CASSQGYPGGLDEQYF. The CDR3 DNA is TGTGCCAGCAGCCAAGGTTACCCGGGGGGGCTCGACGAGCAGTACTTC.

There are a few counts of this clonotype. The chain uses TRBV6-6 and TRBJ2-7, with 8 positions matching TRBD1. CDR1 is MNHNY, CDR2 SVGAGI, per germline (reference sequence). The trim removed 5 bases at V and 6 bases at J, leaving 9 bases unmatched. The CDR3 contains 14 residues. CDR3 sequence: CASSLPRQGSEQYF. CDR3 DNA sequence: TGTGCCAGCAGTCTTCCCCGACAGGGGTCCGAGCAGTACTTC.

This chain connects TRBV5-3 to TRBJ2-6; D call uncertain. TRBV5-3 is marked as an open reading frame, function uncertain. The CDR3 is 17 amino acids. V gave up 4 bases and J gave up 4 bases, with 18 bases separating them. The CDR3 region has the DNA TGTGCCAGAAGCCCGGTGGTAGGGCAGACCGGGGCCAACGTCCTGACTTTC. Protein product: CARSPVVGQTGANVLTF.

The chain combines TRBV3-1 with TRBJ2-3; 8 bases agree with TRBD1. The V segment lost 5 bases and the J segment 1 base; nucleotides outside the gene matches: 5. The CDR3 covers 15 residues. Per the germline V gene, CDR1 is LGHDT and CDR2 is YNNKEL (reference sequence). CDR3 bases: TGTGCCAGCAGCTTCCTGACAGGGGGCACAGATACGCAGTATTTT. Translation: CASSFLTGGTDTQYF.

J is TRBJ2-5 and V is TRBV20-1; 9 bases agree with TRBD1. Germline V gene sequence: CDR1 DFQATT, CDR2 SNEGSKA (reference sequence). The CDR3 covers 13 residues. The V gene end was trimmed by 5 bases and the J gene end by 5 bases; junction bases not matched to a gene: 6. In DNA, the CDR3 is TGCAGTGCTCAAGACAGGGGGACGGAGACCCAGTACTTC. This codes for CSAQDRGTETQYF.

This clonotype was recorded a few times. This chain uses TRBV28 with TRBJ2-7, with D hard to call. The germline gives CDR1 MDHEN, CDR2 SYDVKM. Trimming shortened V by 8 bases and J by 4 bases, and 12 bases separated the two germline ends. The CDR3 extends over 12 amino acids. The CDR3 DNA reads TGTGCCAGCGGTGGGTTGAGTTACGAGCAGTACGTC. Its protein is CASGGLSYEQYV.

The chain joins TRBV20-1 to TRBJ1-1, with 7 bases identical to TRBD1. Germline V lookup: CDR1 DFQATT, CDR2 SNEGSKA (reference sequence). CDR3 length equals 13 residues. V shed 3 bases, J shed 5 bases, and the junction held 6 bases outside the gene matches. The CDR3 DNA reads TGCAGTGCTAGCAACAGGGGTATGACTGAAGCTTTCTTT. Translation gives CSASNRGMTEAFF.

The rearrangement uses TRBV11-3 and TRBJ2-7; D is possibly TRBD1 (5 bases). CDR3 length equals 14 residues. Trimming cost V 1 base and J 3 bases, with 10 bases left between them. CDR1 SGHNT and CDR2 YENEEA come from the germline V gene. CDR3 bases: TGTGCCAGCAGCTTAGGGACCCAGGGCTACGAGCAGTACTTC. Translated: CASSLGTQGYEQYF.

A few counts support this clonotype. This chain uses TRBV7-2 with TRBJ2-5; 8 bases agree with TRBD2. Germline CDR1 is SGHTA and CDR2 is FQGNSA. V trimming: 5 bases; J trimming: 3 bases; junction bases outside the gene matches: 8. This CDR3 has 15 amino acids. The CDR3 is CASSLGGALKETQYF. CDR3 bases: TGTGCCAGCAGCCTCGGGGGGGCTCTTAAAGAGACCCAGTACTTC.

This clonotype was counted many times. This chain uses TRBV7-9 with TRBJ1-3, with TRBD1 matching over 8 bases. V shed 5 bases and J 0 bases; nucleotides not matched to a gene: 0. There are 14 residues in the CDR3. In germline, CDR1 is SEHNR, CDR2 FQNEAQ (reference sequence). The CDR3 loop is CASSTGGSGNTIYF. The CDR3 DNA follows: TGTGCCAGCAGCACAGGGGGCTCTGGAAACACCATATATTTT.

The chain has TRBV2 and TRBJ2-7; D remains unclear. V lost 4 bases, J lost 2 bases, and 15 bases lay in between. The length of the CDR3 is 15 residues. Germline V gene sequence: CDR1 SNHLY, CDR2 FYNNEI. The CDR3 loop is CASSVDGPLAYEQYV. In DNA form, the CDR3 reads TGTGCCAGCAGTGTTGACGGGCCGCTCGCCTACGAGCAGTACGTC.

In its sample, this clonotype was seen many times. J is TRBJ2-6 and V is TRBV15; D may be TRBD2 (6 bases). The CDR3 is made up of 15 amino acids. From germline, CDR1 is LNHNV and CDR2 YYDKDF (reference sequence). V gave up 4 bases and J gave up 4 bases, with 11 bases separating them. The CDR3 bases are TGTGCCACCAGCACCGCCGGGGGAGGGGCCAACGTCCTGACTTTC. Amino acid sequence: CATSTAGGGANVLTF.

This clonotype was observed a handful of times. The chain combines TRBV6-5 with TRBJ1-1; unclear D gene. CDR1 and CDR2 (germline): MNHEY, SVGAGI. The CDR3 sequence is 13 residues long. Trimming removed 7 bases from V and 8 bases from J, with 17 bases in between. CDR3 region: CASTPTLDEEAFF. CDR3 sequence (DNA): TGTGCCAGCACCCCGACCCTAGACGAGGAAGCTTTCTTT.

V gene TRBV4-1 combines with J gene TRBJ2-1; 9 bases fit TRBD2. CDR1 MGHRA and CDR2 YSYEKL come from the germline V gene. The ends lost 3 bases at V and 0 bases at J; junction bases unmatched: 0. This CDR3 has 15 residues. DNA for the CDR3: TGCGCCAGCAGCCAGGGACTAGCCTCCTACAATGAGCAGTTCTTC. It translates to CASSQGLASYNEQFF.

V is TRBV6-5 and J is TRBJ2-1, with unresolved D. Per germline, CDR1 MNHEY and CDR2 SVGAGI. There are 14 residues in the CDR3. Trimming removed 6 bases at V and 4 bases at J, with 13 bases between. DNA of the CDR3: TGTGCCAGCAGCACCACTTTGGGGTACAATGAGCAGTTCTTC. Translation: CASSTTLGYNEQFF.

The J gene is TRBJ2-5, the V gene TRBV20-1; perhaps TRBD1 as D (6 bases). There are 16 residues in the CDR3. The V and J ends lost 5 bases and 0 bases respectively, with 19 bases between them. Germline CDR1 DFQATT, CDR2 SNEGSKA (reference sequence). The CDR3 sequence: CSAFPPGHTNQETQYF. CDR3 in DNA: TGCAGTGCTTTCCCTCCGGGACACACTAACCAAGAGACCCAGTACTTC.

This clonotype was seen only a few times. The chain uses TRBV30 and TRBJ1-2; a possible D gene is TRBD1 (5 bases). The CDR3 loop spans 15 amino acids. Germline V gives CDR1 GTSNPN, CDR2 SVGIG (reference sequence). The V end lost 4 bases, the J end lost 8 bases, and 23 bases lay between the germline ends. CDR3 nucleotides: TGTGCCTGGACCATGGCTTCCGGGACCGCCCGCGGCTACACCTTC. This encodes CAWTMASGTARGYTF.

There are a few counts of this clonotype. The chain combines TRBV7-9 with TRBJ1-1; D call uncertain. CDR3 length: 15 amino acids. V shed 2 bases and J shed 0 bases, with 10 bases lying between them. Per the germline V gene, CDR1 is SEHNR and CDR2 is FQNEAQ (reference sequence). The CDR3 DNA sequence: TGTGCCAGCAGCTTATTCGGGATACTGAACACTGAAGCTTTCTTT. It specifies CASSLFGILNTEAFF.